This T cell receptor (beta chain) was documented in a study of control samples from healthy donors and cancer patients. This CDR3 spans 14 amino acids. V was clipped by 4 bases and J by 6 bases, with 15 bases between them. Germline CDR1 and CDR2: SNHLY and FYNNEI. This table comes from immunoSEQ multiplex PCR, and its TCRdb copy is limited to in-frame clones, with some not included. Among approximately 130,000 clones listed, roughly 86% were seen once. Sequenced input: blood. This receptor was obtained from a man in his sixties in good health. V gene TRBV2 combines with J gene TRBJ1-2; D is undetermined. This CDR3 is CASSGSSPGDGYTF. CDR3 bases: TGTGCCAGCAGTGGAAGTAGCCCCGGAGATGGCTACACCTTC. Looking up the rest from reference TRBV2 and TRBJ1-2 gives the full variable domain: EPEVTQTPSHQVTQMGQEVILRCVPISNHLYFYWYRQILGQKVEFLVSFYNNEISEKSEIFDDQFSVERPDGSNFTLKIRSTKLEDSAMYFCASSGSSPGDGYTFGSGTRLTVV.